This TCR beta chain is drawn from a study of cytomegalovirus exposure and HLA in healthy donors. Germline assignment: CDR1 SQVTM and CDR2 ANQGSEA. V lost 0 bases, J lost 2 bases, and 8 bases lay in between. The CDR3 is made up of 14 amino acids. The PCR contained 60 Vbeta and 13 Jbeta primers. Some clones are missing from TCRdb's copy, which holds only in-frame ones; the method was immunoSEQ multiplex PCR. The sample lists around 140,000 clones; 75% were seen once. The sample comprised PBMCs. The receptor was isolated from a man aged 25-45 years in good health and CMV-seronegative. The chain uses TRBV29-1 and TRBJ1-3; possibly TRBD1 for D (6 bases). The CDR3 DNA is TGCAGCGTTGAAGATCCAGGGGCTGGAAACACCATATATTTT. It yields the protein CSVEDPGAGNTIYF.